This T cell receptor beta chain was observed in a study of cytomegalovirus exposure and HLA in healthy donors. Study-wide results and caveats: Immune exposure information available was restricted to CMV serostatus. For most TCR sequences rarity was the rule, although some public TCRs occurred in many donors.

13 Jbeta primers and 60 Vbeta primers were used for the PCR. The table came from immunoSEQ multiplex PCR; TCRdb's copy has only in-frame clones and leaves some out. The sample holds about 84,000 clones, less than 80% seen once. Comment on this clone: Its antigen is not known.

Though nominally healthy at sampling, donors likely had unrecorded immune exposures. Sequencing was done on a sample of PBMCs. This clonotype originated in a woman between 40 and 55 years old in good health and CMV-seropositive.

CDR3 sequence reads: CASSLGRASGTDTQYF. For the CDR3, the DNA is TGTGCCAGCAGCTTGGGCCGGGCCAGCGGGACAGATACGCAGTATTTT. The rearrangement joins TRBV11-1 to TRBJ2-3, with a weak D call TRBD2 (6 bases). The CDR3 consists of 16 residues. V lost 3 bases to trimming and J lost 3 bases, with 16 bases between them. Germline lookup yields CDR1 SGHAT and CDR2 FQDESV (reference sequence).